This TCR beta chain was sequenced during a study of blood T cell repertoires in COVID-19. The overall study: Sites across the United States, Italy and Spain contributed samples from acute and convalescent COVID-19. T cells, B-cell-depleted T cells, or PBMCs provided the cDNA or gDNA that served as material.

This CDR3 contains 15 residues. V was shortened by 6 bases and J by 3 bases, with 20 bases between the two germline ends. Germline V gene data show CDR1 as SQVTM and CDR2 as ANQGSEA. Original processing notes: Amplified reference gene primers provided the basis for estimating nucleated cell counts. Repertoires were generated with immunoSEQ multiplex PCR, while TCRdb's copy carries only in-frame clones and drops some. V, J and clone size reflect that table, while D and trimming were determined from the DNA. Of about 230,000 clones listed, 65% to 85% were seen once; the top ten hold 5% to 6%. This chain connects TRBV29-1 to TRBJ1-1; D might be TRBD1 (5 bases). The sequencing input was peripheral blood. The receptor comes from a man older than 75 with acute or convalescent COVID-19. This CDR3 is CSVAPQGRGDTEAFF. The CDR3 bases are TGCAGCGTGGCCCCTCAGGGTCGGGGGGACACTGAAGCTTTCTTT.